This entry lists 7 T cell receptor beta chains sequenced from one sample in a study of blood T cell repertoires in COVID-19. Here immunoSEQ multiplex PCR was the method, and the copy in TCRdb shows in-frame clones only, minus some. The sample shows over 90,000 clones, less than 90% of them seen only once. The source material was peripheral blood. Receptor source: a human donor in a cohort sampled during active COVID-19.

The chain has TRBV5-1 and TRBJ2-3; tentative D call: TRBD1 (5 bases). The CDR3 spans 16 residues. V lost 0 bases to trimming and J lost 0 bases, with 11 bases between them. Per germline, CDR1 SGHRS and CDR2 YFSETQ. DNA for the CDR3: TGCGCCAGCAGCTTGGAAGCAGGGCTGAGCACAGATACGCAGTATTTT. Its protein is CASSLEAGLSTDTQYF.

The chain employs TRBV2 and TRBJ2-2, with 9 bases fitting TRBD1. CDR1 SNHLY and CDR2 FYNNEI come from the germline V gene. There are 16 residues in the CDR3. The ends lost 6 bases at V and 7 bases at J; junction bases unmatched: 12. The CDR3 region has the DNA TGTGCCAGCAGGGCAACAGGGGGCCGGGTTGGCGGGGAGCTGTTTTTT. This encodes CASRATGGRVGGELFF.

J is TRBJ1-1 and V is TRBV7-9; 10 bases match TRBD1. The germline gives CDR1 SEHNR, CDR2 FQNEAQ (reference sequence). After removal of 1 base from V and 3 bases from J, the junction contained 2 bases not matched to a gene. The CDR3 sequence is 15 residues long. CDR3 amino acids: CASSLVGQGYTEAFF. The CDR3 nucleotides are TGTGCCAGCAGCTTAGTGGGACAGGGGTACACTGAAGCTTTCTTT.

This clone occurred a few times. The genes are TRBV7-8 and TRBJ1-6, with TRBD1 matching over 11 bases. The germline V gene encodes CDR1 SGHVS and CDR2 FQNEAQ. V lost 6 bases and J lost 9; bases outside the gene matches: 7. The CDR3 runs to 15 residues. CDR3 nucleotide sequence: TGTGCCAGCAGTTGGGGACAGGGGGTAGGTTCACCCCTCCACTTT. Translation: CASSWGQGVGSPLHF.

CDR3 amino acids: CASSSYRVEGVDGYTF. The CDR3 nucleotides read TGTGCCAGCAGCTCATACCGGGTTGAGGGGGTCGATGGCTACACCTTC. The rearrangement links TRBV3-1 (or the pseudogene TRBV3-2) to TRBJ1-2, with D tentatively TRBD1 (6 bases). CDR1 is LGHDT and CDR2 is YNNKEL in the germline V gene (reference sequence). V was trimmed by 5 bases and J by 6 bases, leaving 22 bases between them. This CDR3 has 16 residues.

V gene TRBV27 combines with J gene TRBJ2-1, with D perhaps TRBD2 (6 bases). Germline V gene lookup returns CDR1 MNHEY and CDR2 SMNVEV (reference sequence). V lost 1 base to trimming and J lost 5 bases, with 15 bases between them. The CDR3 is made up of 16 amino acids. The CDR3 is CASSLFGGDGDNEQFF. The CDR3 bases are TGTGCCAGCAGTTTATTTGGCGGGGATGGGGACAATGAGCAGTTCTTC.

This rearrangement joins TRBV5-1 to TRBJ1-2; D is undetermined. Germline-derived CDR1 and CDR2 are SGHRS and YFSETQ. The V end lost 4 bases, the J end lost 4 bases, and 14 bases lay between the germline ends. CDR3 length equals 14 residues. CDR3 sequence: CASSRDVYAYGYTF. In DNA form, the CDR3 reads TGCGCCAGCAGCCGAGATGTCTACGCCTATGGCTACACCTTC.